The sequence of this TCR beta chain was determined in a study of T cell responses to AZD1222 COVID-19 vaccine. General study points: Repertoire collection took place solely once the T cell response had peaked. Spike-spanning, vaccine-associated CD4 TCRs were dominant at 160-218 and 743-854.

The junction had 4 bases not matched to a gene; V was cut back by 4 bases and J by 5 bases. The CDR3 has 14 amino acids. Germline CDR1 is SGHDT and CDR2 is YYEEEE. Repertoires were generated with immunoSEQ multiplex PCR, while TCRdb's copy carries only in-frame clones and drops some. The repertoire has 100,000 to 150,000 clones, 80% to 90% of them found once; the top ten carry under 2%. As for this clone: Its target is not known.

The sample here was peripheral blood, taken on day 0 of AZD1222 vaccination. This sequence joins TRBV5-6 and TRBJ1-5; 9 bases fit TRBD1. The sequence came from an adult in good health. The CDR3 coding sequence is TGTGCCAGCAGCCACGGGACAGGGTATCAGCCCCAGCATTTT. Its translation is CASSHGTGYQPQHF.